Following are 11 T cell receptor beta chains from one sample sequenced in a study of cytomegalovirus exposure and HLA in healthy donors. Sequenced by immunoSEQ multiplex PCR; TCRdb stores in-frame clones only, minus some. This sample carries around 140,000 clones, roughly 87% of them seen once, and the ten largest clones take under 5%. Material: PBMCs. These receptor sequences come from a man aged 18 to 29 in good health and CMV-seropositive.

V is TRBV7-9 and J is TRBJ2-1; D perhaps matches TRBD2 (6 bases). CDR1 and CDR2 from the germline V gene are SEHNR and FQNEAQ (reference sequence). The CDR3 runs 14 residues. V was trimmed by 6 bases and J by 9 bases, leaving 18 bases between them. CDR3 nucleotide sequence: TGTGCCAGCAGTCCCATTAGCGGAGGGGCTGAGCAGTTCTTC. It is translated as CASSPISGGAEQFF.

This clone was found once. This chain links TRBV4-1 with TRBJ1-2; D is undetermined. V gave up 4 bases and J gave up 5 bases, with 14 bases separating them. The CDR3 runs 14 residues. CDR1 is MGHRA, CDR2 YSYEKL, per germline. CDR3 residues: CASSPVGVPYGYTF. Written as DNA, the CDR3 is TGCGCCAGCAGCCCCGTGGGAGTACCTTATGGCTACACCTTC.

The V and J genes are TRBV9 and TRBJ2-1, with 7 bases that match TRBD2. The length of the CDR3 is 15 residues. V lost 4 bases, J lost 9 bases, and 13 bases stayed unmatched. Germline V gene data show CDR1 as SGDLS and CDR2 as YYNGEE. The CDR3 sequence: CASSPVGGVGSEQFF. CDR3 coding DNA: TGTGCCAGCAGCCCAGTTGGGGGGGTGGGCAGTGAGCAGTTCTTC.

This clone turned up a few times. This rearrangement joins TRBV7-9 to TRBJ1-3; 8 nucleotides match TRBD1. The CDR3 totals 17 residues. The germline gives CDR1 SEHNR, CDR2 FQNEAQ (reference sequence). The junction had 10 bases not matched to a gene; V was cut back by 6 bases and J by 0 bases. CDR3 DNA sequence: TGTGCCAGCAGAACTGGGACAGGCCTGTCCTCTGGAAACACCATATATTTT. Protein product: CASRTGTGLSSGNTIYF.

This rearrangement joins TRBV18 to TRBJ1-4; D gene unclear. The CDR3 covers 12 residues. V was pared by 6 bases and J by 7 bases, with 9 bases between. Germline-derived CDR1 and CDR2 are KGHSH and LQKENI. CDR3 sequence (DNA): TGTGCCAGCTCTCATCCGAGTGAAAAACTGTTTTTT. Protein sequence: CASSHPSEKLFF.

The chain couples TRBV13 to TRBJ2-7, with D unclear. The CDR3 totals 13 residues. In germline, CDR1 is PRHDT, CDR2 FYEKMQ (reference sequence). V lost 3 bases and J 2 bases, leaving 8 bases between the germline ends. CDR3 in DNA: TGTGCCAGCAGCTTGGGCAGGACCTACGAGCAGTACTTC. Translated, it gives CASSLGRTYEQYF.

V usage is TRBV5-1 and J usage is TRBJ1-1, with TRBD1 identical over 7 bases. The germline V gene has CDR1 SGHRS and CDR2 YFSETQ. V was pared by 3 bases and J by 4 bases, with 6 bases of the junction left unmatched. CDR3 length equals 14 residues. DNA of the CDR3: TGCGCCAGCAGCTCCAGACAGGGAAGCACTGAAGCTTTCTTT. It translates to CASSSRQGSTEAFF.

CDR3 coding DNA: TGTGCCAGCAGGGGGACTAGCGAAACCTACGAGCAGTACTTC. The encoded protein is CASRGTSETYEQYF. The chain uses TRBV5-4 and TRBJ2-7, with TRBD2 matching over 10 bases. The V gene's germline CDR1 is SGHNT and CDR2 YYREEE (reference sequence). With V trimmed by 5 bases and J by 2 bases, 4 bases remained unmatched. The CDR3 covers 14 residues.

The chain recombines TRBV5-1 with TRBJ2-1; perhaps TRBD1 as D (5 bases). The CDR3 runs to 14 residues. Germline CDR1 and CDR2: SGHRS and YFSETQ. Trimming removed 3 bases at V and 3 bases at J, with 10 bases between. CDR3 DNA sequence: TGCGCCAGCAGCTACTTCAGGGACTACAATGAGCAGTTCTTC. Translating it yields CASSYFRDYNEQFF.

The genes are TRBV5-6 and TRBJ1-1, with D perhaps matching TRBD1 (5 bases). The V and J ends lost 5 bases and 1 base respectively, with 12 bases between them. The CDR3 spans 14 residues. Germline V gene data show CDR1 as SGHDT and CDR2 as YYEEEE. CDR3 in DNA: TGTGCCAGCAGATCGGGACTCCGGAACACTGAAGCTTTCTTT. Translating it yields CASRSGLRNTEAFF.

The chain combines TRBV14 with TRBJ2-1; D is possibly TRBD2 (5 bases). Trimming left V 3 bases short and J 3 bases short, with 12 bases between. This CDR3 has 15 residues. Germline CDR1 SGHDN, CDR2 FVKESK. The CDR3 nucleotides read TGTGCCAGCAGCCACGGAAGCGGATACTACAATGAGCAGTTCTTC. It specifies CASSHGSGYYNEQFF.